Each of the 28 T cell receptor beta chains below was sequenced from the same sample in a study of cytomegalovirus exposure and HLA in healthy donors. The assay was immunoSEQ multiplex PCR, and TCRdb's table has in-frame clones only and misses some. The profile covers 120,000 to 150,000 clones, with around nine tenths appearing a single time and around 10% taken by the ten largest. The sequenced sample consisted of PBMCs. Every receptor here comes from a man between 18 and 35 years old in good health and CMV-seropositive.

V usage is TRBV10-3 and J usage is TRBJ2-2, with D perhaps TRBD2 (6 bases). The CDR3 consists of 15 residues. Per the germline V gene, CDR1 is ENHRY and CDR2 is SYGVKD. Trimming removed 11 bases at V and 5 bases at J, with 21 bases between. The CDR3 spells CAVRGGGGPTGELFF. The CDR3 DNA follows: TGTGCCGTCCGAGGTGGGGGAGGACCTACCGGGGAGCTGTTTTTT.

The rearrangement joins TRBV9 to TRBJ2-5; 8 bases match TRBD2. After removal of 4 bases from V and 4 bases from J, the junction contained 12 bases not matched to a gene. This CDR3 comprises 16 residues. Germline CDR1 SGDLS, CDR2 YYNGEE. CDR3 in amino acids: CASSLIGGAVGETQYF. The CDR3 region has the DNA TGTGCCAGCAGCCTAATCGGGGGGGCCGTCGGAGAGACCCAGTACTTC.

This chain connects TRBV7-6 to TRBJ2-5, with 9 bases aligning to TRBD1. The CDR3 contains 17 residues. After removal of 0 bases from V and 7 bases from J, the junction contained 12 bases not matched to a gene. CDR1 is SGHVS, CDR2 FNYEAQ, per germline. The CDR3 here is CASSLAPGTGISGTQYF. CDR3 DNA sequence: TGTGCCAGCAGCTTAGCTCCCGGGACAGGGATTTCGGGGACCCAGTACTTC.

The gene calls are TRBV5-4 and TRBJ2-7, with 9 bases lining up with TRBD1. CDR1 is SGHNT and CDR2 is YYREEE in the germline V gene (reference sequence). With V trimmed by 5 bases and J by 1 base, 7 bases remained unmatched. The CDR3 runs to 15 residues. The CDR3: CASRTGGQGSYEQYF. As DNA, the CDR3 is TGTGCCAGCAGGACTGGTGGACAGGGGTCCTACGAGCAGTACTTC.

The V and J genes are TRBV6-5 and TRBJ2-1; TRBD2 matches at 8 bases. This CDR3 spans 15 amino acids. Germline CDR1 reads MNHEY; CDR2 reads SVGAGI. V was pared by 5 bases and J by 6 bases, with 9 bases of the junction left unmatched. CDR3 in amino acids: CASSGPGLGRNEQFF. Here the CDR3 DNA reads TGTGCCAGCAGTGGTCCGGGACTAGGGCGCAATGAGCAGTTCTTC.

For the CDR3, the DNA is TGTGCCAGCAGCTTAGGTCGGCTAGCGGGAGGGACCAAAAACATTCAGTACTTC. Protein sequence: CASSLGRLAGGTKNIQYF. The genes are TRBV7-9 and TRBJ2-4; TRBD2 agrees at 12 bases. The germline gives CDR1 SEHNR, CDR2 FQNEAQ (reference sequence). The CDR3 consists of 18 residues. After removal of 1 base from V and 2 bases from J, the junction contained 6 bases not matched to a gene.

The CDR3 here is CASSLAFGTSTDTQYF. CDR3 nucleotides: TGCGCCAGCAGCTTGGCCTTCGGTACTAGCACAGATACGCAGTATTTT. The rearrangement uses TRBV5-1 and TRBJ2-3, with D hard to call. CDR1 is SGHRS and CDR2 is YFSETQ in the germline V gene. V lost 0 bases, J lost 0 bases, and 11 bases lay in between. There are 16 residues in the CDR3.

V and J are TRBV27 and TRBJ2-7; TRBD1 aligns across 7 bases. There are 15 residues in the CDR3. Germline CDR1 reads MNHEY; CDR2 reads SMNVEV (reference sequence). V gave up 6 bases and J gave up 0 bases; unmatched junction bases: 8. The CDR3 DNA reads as TGTGCCAGCAGAAACAGGGGAACCTACTCCTACGAGCAGTACTTC. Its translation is CASRNRGTYSYEQYF.

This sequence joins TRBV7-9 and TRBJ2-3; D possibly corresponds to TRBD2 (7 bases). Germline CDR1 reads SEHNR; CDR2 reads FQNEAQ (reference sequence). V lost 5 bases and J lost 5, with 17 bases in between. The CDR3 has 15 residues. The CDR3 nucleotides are TGTGCCAGCAGCCCTCCTGGGGGGGCCCTAGATACGCAGTATTTT. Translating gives CASSPPGGALDTQYF.

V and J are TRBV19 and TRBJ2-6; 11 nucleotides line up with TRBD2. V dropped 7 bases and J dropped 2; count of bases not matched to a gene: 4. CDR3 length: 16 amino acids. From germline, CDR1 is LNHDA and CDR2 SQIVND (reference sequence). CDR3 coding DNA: TGTGCCAGTACGCTAGCGGGAGGACCTGGGGCCAACGTCCTGACTTTC. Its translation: CASTLAGGPGANVLTF.

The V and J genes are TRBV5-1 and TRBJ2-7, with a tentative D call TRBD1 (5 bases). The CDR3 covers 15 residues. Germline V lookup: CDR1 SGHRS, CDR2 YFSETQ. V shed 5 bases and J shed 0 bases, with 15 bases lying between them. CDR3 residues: CASRFQGPSSYEQYF. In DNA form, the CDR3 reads TGCGCCAGCAGGTTTCAGGGCCCTAGCTCCTACGAGCAGTACTTC.

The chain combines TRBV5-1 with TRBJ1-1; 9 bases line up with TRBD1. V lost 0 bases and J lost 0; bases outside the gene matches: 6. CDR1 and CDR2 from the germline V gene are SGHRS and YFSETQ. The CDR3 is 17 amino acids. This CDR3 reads CASSLDGTGRLNTEAFF. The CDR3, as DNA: TGCGCCAGCAGCTTGGACGGGACAGGGAGATTGAACACTGAAGCTTTCTTT.

The CDR3 DNA reads as TGCGCCAGCAGCTTAAGTAGCGGACGCACAGATACGCAGTATTTT. This encodes CASSLSSGRTDTQYF. The chain couples TRBV5-1 to TRBJ2-3, with a possible D match to TRBD2 (6 bases). This CDR3 comprises 15 residues. The germline CDR1 and CDR2 sequences are SGHRS and YFSETQ. Trimming cost V 2 bases and J 1 base, with 11 bases left between them. Variable domain in full (rest from reference TRBV5-1 and TRBJ2-3): KAGVTQTPRYLIKTRGQQVTLSCSPISGHRSVSWYQQTPGQGLQFLFEYFSETQRNKGNFPGRFSGRQFSNSRSEMNVSTLELGDSALYLCASSLSSGRTDTQYFGPGTRLTVL.

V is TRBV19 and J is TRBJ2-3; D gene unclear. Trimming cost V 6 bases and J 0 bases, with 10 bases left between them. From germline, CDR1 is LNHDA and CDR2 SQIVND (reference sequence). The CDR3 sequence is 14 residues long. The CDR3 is CASSDGASTDTQYF. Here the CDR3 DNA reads TGTGCCAGTAGCGACGGAGCTAGCACAGATACGCAGTATTTT.

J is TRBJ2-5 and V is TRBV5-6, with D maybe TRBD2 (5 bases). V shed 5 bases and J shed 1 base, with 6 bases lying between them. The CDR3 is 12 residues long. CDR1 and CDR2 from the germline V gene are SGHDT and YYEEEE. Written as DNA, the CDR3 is TGTGCCAGCAGGGGGAGCCAAGAGACCCAGTACTTC. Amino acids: CASRGSQETQYF. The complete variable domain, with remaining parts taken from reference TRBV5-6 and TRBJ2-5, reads DAGVTQSPTHLIKTRGQQVTLRCSPKSGHDTVSWYQQALGQGPQFIFQYYEEEERQRGNFPDRFSGHQFPNYSSELNVNALLLGDSALYLCASRGSQETQYFGPGTRLLVL.

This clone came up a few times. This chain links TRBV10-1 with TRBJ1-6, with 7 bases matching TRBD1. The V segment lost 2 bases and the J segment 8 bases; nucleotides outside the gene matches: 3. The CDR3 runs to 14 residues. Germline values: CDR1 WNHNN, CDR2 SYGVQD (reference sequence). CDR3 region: CASSEDRDDSPLHF. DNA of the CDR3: TGCGCCAGCAGTGAGGACAGGGACGATTCACCCCTCCACTTT.

Here the CDR3 reads CASSFLPPRANTIYF. In DNA, the CDR3 is TGTGCCAGCAGTTTCCTCCCCCCCCGCGCAAACACCATATATTTT. The chain couples TRBV28 to TRBJ1-3; no reliable D call. The CDR3 is made up of 15 amino acids. The V end was cut by 3 bases, the J end by 6 bases, with 15 bases between. Germline V CDR1 and CDR2: MDHEN, SYDVKM.

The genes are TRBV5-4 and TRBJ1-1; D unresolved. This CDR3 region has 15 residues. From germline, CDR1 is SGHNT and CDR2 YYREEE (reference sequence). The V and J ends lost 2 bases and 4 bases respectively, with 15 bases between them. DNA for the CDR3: TGTGCCAGCAGCTTTGGGCAGATGGGTGGCACTGAAGCTTTCTTT. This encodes CASSFGQMGGTEAFF.

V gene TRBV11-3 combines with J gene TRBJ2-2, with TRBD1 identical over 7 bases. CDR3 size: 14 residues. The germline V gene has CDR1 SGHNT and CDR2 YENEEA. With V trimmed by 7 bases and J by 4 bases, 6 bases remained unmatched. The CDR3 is CASTQGPSTGELFF. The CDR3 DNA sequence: TGTGCCAGCACACAGGGGCCATCCACCGGGGAGCTGTTTTTT.

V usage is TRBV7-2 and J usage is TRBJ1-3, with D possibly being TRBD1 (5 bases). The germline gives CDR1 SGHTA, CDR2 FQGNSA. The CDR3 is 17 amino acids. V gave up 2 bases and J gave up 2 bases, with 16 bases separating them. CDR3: CASSLWVGRAAGNTIYF. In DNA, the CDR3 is TGTGCCAGCAGCTTATGGGTCGGCAGGGCGGCTGGAAACACCATATATTTT.

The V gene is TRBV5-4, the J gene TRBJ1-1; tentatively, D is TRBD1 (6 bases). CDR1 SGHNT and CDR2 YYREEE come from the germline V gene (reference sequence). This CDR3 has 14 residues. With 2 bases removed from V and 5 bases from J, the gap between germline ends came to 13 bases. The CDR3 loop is CASSFNSGQTEAFF. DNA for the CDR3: TGTGCCAGCAGCTTTAATTCGGGACAAACTGAAGCTTTCTTT.

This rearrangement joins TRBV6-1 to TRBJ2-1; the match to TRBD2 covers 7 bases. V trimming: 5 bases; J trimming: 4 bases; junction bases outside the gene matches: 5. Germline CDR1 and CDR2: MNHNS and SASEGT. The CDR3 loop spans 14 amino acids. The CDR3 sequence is CASSPGREYNEQFF. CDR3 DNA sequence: TGTGCCAGCAGTCCAGGGCGGGAGTACAATGAGCAGTTCTTC.

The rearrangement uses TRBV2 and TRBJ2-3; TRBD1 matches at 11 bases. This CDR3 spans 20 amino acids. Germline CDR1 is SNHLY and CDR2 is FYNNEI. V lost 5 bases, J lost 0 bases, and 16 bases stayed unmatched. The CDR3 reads CASSHPPPSGTGGSTDTQYF. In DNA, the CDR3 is TGTGCCAGCAGTCACCCACCTCCGTCAGGGACAGGGGGAAGCACAGATACGCAGTATTTT.

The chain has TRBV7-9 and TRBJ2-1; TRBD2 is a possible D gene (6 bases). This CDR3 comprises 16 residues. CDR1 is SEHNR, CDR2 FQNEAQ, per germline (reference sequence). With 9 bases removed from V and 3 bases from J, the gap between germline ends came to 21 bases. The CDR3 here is CASILGASDIYNEQFF. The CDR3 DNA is TGTGCCAGTATCCTAGGGGCTAGCGATATCTACAATGAGCAGTTCTTC. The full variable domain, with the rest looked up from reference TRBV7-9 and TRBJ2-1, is DTGVSQNPRHKITKRGQNVTFRCDPISEHNRLYWYRQTLGQGPEFLTYFQNEAQLEKSRLLSDRFSAERPKGSFSTLEIQRTEQGDSAMYLCASILGASDIYNEQFFGPGTRLTVL.

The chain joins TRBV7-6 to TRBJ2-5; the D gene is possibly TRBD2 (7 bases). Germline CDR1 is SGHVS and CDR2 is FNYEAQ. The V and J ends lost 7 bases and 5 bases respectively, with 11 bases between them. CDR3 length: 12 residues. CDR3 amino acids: CASTEGGETQYF. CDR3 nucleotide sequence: TGTGCCAGCACCGAGGGGGGGGAGACCCAGTACTTC.

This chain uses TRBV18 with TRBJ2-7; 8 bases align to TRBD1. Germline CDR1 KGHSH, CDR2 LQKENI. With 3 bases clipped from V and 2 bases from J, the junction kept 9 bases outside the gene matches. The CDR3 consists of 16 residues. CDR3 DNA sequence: TGTGCCAGCTCACCTAATCGGGACAGGTCCACCTACGAGCAGTACTTC. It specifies CASSPNRDRSTYEQYF.

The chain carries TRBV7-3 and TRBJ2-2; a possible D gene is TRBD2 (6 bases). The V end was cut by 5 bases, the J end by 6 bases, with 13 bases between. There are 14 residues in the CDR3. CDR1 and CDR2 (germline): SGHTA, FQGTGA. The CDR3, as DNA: TGTGCCAGCAGCCAACCCGGGGGTGCCGGGGAGCTGTTTTTT. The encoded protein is CASSQPGGAGELFF. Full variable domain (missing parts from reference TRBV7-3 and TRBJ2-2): GAGVSQTPSNKVTEKGKYVELRCDPISGHTALYWYRQSLGQGPEFLIYFQGTGAADDSGLPNDRFFAVRPEGSVSTLKIQRTERGDSAVYLCASSQPGGAGELFFGEGSRLTVL.

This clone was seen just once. The CDR3 here is CASSQEEGASSPLHF. CDR3 nucleotides: TGTGCCAGCAGCCAAGAGGAAGGGGCAAGTTCACCCCTCCACTTT. This rearrangement joins TRBV4-2 to TRBJ1-6; D may be TRBD1 (5 bases). Per the germline V gene, CDR1 is LGHNA and CDR2 is YNFKEQ. V lost 0 bases to trimming and J lost 9 bases, with 12 bases between them. The CDR3 length is 15 residues.